This T cell receptor beta chain came from a study of T cell responses to AZD1222 COVID-19 vaccine. General study results and limits: Reports say nearly half of spike-specific TCRs go after unmutated variant regions.

V lost 6 bases to trimming and J lost 5 bases, with 17 bases between them. Germline V lookup: CDR1 MNHEY, CDR2 SMNVEV (reference sequence). The CDR3 runs 14 residues. Second-dose schedules of about 4 or about 12 weeks were combined. A remark on this clone: Its matching antigen is unknown.

Using immunoSEQ multiplex PCR, the repertoire was profiled, and TCRdb retains in-frame clones only, with some absent. The sample yields roughly 140,000 clones, 87% seen once. The chain combines TRBV27 with TRBJ2-7, with D tentatively TRBD1 (5 bases). The source was peripheral blood, collected 28 days after the second AZD1222 dose. The sequence was collected from an adult who received the AZD1222 COVID-19 vaccine. The CDR3 reads CASSKDTSLHEQYF. The CDR3 nucleotides are TGTGCCAGCAGCAAGGACACCTCCCTCCACGAGCAGTACTTC.